This entry features one TCR beta chain sequence. V lost 5 bases and J 0 bases, leaving 10 bases between the germline ends. This CDR3 is 15 amino acids long. The data originate from a study of quantifying T cell responses using KT2 cells. Study at large: Reverse transcription used primers in the TCR alpha and beta constant regions.

Known numbers of the T cell clone KT2 were added to PBMC. A single-stranded UMI oligo with SP2 sequence was ligated to cDNA 3' ends. First-round PCR used four to five cycles and beta primers RC1.1 and RC1.2 covering TRBC1 and TRBC2. TCRdb passed the UMI-ligation and nested PCR reads through MiXCR, listing each CDR3 protein once. The data show approximately 54,000 distinct CDR3 sequences, roughly 10% seen once. The receptor comes from a human donor. The rearrangement links TRBV12-3 or TRBV12-4 to TRBJ1-4, with D tentatively TRBD1 (5 bases). The material sequenced was PBMCs spiked with cells of the T cell clone KT2. The CDR3 spells CASSPQGATNEKLFF. The CDR3 DNA reads TGTGCCAGCAGTCCGCAGGGTGCAACTAATGAAAAACTGTTTTTT.